One sample yielded the 13 T cell receptor beta chains listed below, sequenced in a study of blood T cell repertoires in COVID-19. Sequencing was performed with immunoSEQ multiplex PCR; in TCRdb, only in-frame clones are kept and a portion is missing. Of fewer than 300,000 clones in the sample, roughly 90% were seen once. Sequenced material: PBMCs or T cells enriched from blood (not recorded which). The receptor set was obtained from a man aged 40-49 years who had recovered from COVID-19.

V usage is TRBV5-1 and J usage is TRBJ1-6; a weak D match, TRBD1 (5 bases). The V and J ends lost 4 bases and 5 bases respectively, with 16 bases between them. Germline CDR1 and CDR2: SGHRS and YFSETQ. There are 16 residues in the CDR3. The CDR3 reads CASSLSSGGDNSPLHF. The DNA for the CDR3 is TGCGCCAGCAGCCTGTCCTCGGGGGGGGATAATTCACCCCTCCACTTT.

The CDR3 loop is CASSPPPPQVPTEAFF. The CDR3 bases are TGTGCCAGCAGCCCCCCACCCCCACAGGTCCCCACTGAAGCTTTCTTT. The chain is built from TRBV11-3 and TRBJ1-1, with a possible D match to TRBD1 (5 bases). CDR1 SGHNT and CDR2 YENEEA come from the germline V gene. The V end was cut by 5 bases, the J end by 4 bases, with 20 bases between. This CDR3 comprises 16 residues.

A note on this clone: Other DNA sequences in this specimen translate into the identical CDR3. The V and J genes are TRBV18 and TRBJ1-1, with D hard to call. CDR3 size: 13 residues. Looked up from germline, CDR1 is KGHSH and CDR2 is LQKENI. V shed 3 bases and J shed 0 bases, with 5 bases lying between them. The CDR3 DNA reads TGTGCCAGCTCACCCAGCGTGAACACTGAAGCTTTCTTT. Translation: CASSPSVNTEAFF.

This chain connects TRBV7-2 to TRBJ2-5; 8 positions agree with TRBD2. CDR1 SGHTA and CDR2 FQGNSA come from the germline V gene. The CDR3 runs 15 residues. V was pared by 3 bases and J by 2 bases, with 5 bases of the junction left unmatched. The CDR3 here is CASSLGAGVQETQYF. The DNA of the CDR3 is TGTGCCAGCAGCTTGGGAGCGGGGGTGCAAGAGACCCAGTACTTC.

There are a few counts of this clone. The gene calls are TRBV5-1 and TRBJ2-7; 9 bases fit TRBD1. The ends lost 3 bases at V and 5 bases at J; junction bases unmatched: 6. CDR1 is SGHRS, CDR2 YFSETQ, per germline. The CDR3 totals 14 residues. The CDR3 spells CASSWTGEGNEQYF. CDR3 nucleotides: TGCGCCAGCAGCTGGACAGGGGAAGGGAACGAGCAGTACTTC.

The J gene is TRBJ2-6, the V gene TRBV11-2, with 11 bases identical to TRBD1. The CDR3 length is 19 residues. Trimming at V came to 7 bases and at J to 4 bases, leaving 15 bases not matched to a gene. Germline assignment: CDR1 SGHAT and CDR2 FQNNGV. The DNA for the CDR3 is TGTGCCAGCACCACCCTTCGGTCGGACAGGGGGCCGGGGGCCAACGTCCTGACTTTC. Its translation: CASTTLRSDRGPGANVLTF.

V gene TRBV5-6 combines with J gene TRBJ2-3; D uncertain. The CDR3 covers 17 residues. V was clipped by 0 bases and J by 0 bases, with 14 bases between them. Germline assignment: CDR1 SGHDT and CDR2 YYEEEE. The CDR3 protein is CASSLGGWPVSTDTQYF. For the CDR3, the DNA is TGTGCCAGCAGCTTGGGAGGTTGGCCAGTTAGCACAGATACGCAGTATTTT.

V gene TRBV9 combines with J gene TRBJ2-3; the match to TRBD2 covers 7 bases. CDR1 and CDR2 from the germline V gene are SGDLS and YYNGEE. V lost 0 bases to trimming and J lost 1 base; unmatched junction nucleotides: 14. The CDR3 totals 19 residues. CDR3: CASSVVGGGPGRRTDTQYF. As DNA, the CDR3 is TGTGCCAGCAGCGTAGTGGGGGGAGGGCCCGGGCGTCGCACAGATACGCAGTATTTT.

This rearrangement joins TRBV7-2 to TRBJ1-6; weak D call: TRBD1 (6 bases). In germline, CDR1 is SGHTA, CDR2 FQGNSA. This CDR3 region has 16 residues. Trimming removed 5 bases from V and 6 bases from J, with 17 bases in between. This chain's CDR3 is CASSIDAGAVNSPLHF. CDR3 bases: TGTGCCAGCAGCATAGACGCAGGGGCGGTTAATTCACCCCTCCACTTT.

The rearrangement joins TRBV4-1 to TRBJ1-1; TRBD1 matches 11 bases. After removal of 1 base from V and 0 bases from J, the junction contained 1 base not matched to a gene. CDR1 is MGHRA, CDR2 YSYEKL, per germline. The CDR3 is made up of 16 amino acids. CDR3 sequence reads: CASSQGGQGVNTEAFF. CDR3 nucleotides: TGCGCCAGCAGCCAAGGGGGACAGGGGGTGAACACTGAAGCTTTCTTT.

V usage is TRBV7-2 and J usage is TRBJ1-3, with D possibly matching TRBD1 (5 bases). Germline assignment: CDR1 SGHTA and CDR2 FQGNSA. The length of the CDR3 is 15 residues. Trimming cost V 4 bases and J 0 bases, with 10 bases left between them. The CDR3 reads CASSSQTVSGNTIYF. DNA of the CDR3: TGTGCCAGCAGCTCCCAGACAGTCTCTGGAAACACCATATATTTT.

On this clone itself: A read error may account for a junction end that differs from germline. This chain connects TRBV6-5 to TRBJ1-5; perhaps TRBD1 as D (6 bases). CDR1 and CDR2 (germline): MNHEY, SVGAGI. The CDR3 is made up of 16 amino acids. CDR3: CASSYSRGGSIQPQHF. Here the CDR3 DNA reads TGTGCCAGCAGCTACTCGAGGGGGGGGTCTATTCAGCCCCAGCATTTT.

The CDR3 spells CASSQELAGISYEQYF. CDR3 nucleotides: TGTGCCAGCAGCCAAGAGCTAGCGGGGATCTCCTACGAGCAGTACTTC. V is TRBV4-2 and J is TRBJ2-7; 9 bases line up with TRBD2. The CDR3 sequence is 16 residues long. V gave up 0 bases and J gave up 0 bases; unmatched junction bases: 3. Germline V gene sequence: CDR1 LGHNA, CDR2 YNFKEQ.